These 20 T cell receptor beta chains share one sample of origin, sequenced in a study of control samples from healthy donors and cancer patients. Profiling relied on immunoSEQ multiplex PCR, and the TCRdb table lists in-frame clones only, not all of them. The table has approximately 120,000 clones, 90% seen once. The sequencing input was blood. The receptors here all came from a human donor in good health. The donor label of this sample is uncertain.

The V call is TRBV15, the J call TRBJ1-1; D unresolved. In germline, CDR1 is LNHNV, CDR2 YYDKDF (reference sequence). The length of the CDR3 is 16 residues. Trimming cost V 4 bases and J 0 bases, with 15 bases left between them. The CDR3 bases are TGTGCCACCAGCACCGACCAGGTCGTAATGAACACTGAAGCTTTCTTT. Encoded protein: CATSTDQVVMNTEAFF.

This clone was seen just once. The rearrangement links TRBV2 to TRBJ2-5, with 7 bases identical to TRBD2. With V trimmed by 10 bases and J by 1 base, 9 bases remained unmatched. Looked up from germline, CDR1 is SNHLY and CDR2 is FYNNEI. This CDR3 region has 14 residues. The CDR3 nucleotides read TGTGCCAACAGCTTACTAGCGCCCCAAGAGACCCAGTACTTC. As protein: CANSLLAPQETQYF.

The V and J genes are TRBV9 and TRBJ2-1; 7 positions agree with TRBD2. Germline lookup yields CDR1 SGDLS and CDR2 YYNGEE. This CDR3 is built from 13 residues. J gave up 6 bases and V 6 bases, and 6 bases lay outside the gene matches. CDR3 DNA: TGTGCCAGCACCTCGGGGAGGGCCAATGAGCAGTTCTTC. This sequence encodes CASTSGRANEQFF.

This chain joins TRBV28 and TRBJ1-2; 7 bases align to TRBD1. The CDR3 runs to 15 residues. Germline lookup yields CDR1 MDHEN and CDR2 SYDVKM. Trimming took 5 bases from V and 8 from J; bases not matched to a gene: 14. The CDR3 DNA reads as TGTGCCAGCAGTCCGACTCTTACAGGGGTATTAGGCTACACCTTC. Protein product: CASSPTLTGVLGYTF.

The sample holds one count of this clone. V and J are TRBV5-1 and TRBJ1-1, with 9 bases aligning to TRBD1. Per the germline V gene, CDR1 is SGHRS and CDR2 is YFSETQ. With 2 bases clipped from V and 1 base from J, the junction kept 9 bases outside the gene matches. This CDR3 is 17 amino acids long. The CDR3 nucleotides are TGCGCCAGCAGCTTTAATGGACAGGGGAGGGGGAACACTGAAGCTTTCTTT. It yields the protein CASSFNGQGRGNTEAFF. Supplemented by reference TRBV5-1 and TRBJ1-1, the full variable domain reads KAGVTQTPRYLIKTRGQQVTLSCSPISGHRSVSWYQQTPGQGLQFLFEYFSETQRNKGNFPGRFSGRQFSNSRSEMNVSTLELGDSALYLCASSFNGQGRGNTEAFFGQGTRLTVV.

The CDR3 loop reads CASSLGQINSPLHF. In nucleotides, the CDR3 is TGTGCCAGCAGCTTGGGACAGATTAATTCACCCCTCCACTTT. The chain recombines TRBV11-1 with TRBJ1-6, with TRBD1 matching over 7 bases. The CDR3 spans 14 residues. Germline lookup yields CDR1 SGHAT and CDR2 FQDESV (reference sequence). Germline trimming cut 3 bases from V and 6 bases from J; bases unmatched to any gene: 2. The full variable domain, completed using reference TRBV11-1 and TRBJ1-6, is EAEVAQSPRYKITEKSQAVAFWCDPISGHATLYWYRQILGQGPELLVQFQDESVVDDSQLPKDRFSAERLKGVDSTLKIQPAELGDSAMYLCASSLGQINSPLHFGNGTRLTVT.

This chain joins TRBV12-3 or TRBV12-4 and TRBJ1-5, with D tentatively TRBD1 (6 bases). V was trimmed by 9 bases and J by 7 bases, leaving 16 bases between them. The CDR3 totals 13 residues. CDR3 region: CARRGGFLQPQHF. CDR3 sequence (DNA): TGTGCCAGAAGGGGGGGCTTTCTACAGCCCCAGCATTTT.

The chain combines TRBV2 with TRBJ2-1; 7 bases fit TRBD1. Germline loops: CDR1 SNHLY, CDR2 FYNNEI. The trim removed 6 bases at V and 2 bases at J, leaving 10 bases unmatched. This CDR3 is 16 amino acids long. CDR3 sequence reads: CASSRGQSRPYNEQFF. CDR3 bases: TGTGCCAGCAGCCGGGGACAGAGCCGCCCCTACAATGAGCAGTTCTTC.

The CDR3 is CASSEGGGHQGNTIYF. The DNA of the CDR3 is TGTGCCAGCAGTGAAGGAGGGGGACACCAGGGAAACACCATATATTTT. This sequence joins TRBV6-1 and TRBJ1-3, with D possibly TRBD1 on 6 matching bases. CDR1 is MNHNS and CDR2 is SASEGT in the germline V gene. The length of the CDR3 is 16 residues. V was clipped by 1 base and J by 4 bases, with 14 bases between them.

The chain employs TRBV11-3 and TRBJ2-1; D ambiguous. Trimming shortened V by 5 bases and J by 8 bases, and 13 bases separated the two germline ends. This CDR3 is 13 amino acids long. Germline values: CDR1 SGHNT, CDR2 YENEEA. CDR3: CASSLGEVDEQFF. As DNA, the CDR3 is TGTGCCAGCAGCCTCGGCGAGGTCGATGAGCAGTTCTTC. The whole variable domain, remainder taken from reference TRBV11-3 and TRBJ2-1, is EAGVVQSPRYKIIEKKQPVAFWCNPISGHNTLYWYLQNLGQGPELLIRYENEEAVDDSQLPKDRFSAERLKGVDSTLKIQPAELGDSAVYLCASSLGEVDEQFFGPGTRLTVL.

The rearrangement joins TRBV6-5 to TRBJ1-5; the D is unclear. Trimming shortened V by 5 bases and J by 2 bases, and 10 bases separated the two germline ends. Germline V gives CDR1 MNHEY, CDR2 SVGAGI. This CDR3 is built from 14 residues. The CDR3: CASSTVMGNQPQHF. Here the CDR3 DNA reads TGTGCCAGCAGTACAGTTATGGGCAATCAGCCCCAGCATTTT.

DNA for the CDR3: TGTGCCAGTAGCAGCAGGGGGCAAGTGGGGGAAAAACTGTTTTTT. Translation gives CASSSRGQVGEKLFF. V and J are TRBV19 and TRBJ1-4; 8 nucleotides match TRBD1. The ends lost 6 bases at V and 8 bases at J; junction bases unmatched: 11. Germline CDR1 LNHDA, CDR2 SQIVND (reference sequence). The CDR3 runs 15 residues.

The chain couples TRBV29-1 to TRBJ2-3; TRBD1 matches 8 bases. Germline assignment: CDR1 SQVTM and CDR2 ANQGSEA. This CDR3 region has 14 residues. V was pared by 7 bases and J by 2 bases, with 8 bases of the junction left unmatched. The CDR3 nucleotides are TGCAGCGCCGAGACAGGGGACACCACAGATACGCAGTATTTT. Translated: CSAETGDTTDTQYF.

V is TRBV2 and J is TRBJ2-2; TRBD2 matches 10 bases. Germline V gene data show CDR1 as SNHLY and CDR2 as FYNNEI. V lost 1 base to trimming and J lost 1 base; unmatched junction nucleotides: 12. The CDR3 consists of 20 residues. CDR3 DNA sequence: TGTGCCAGCAGTGAAGGGACGATTCTAGCGGGGGAAGTGAACACCGGGGAGCTGTTTTTT. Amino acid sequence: CASSEGTILAGEVNTGELFF.

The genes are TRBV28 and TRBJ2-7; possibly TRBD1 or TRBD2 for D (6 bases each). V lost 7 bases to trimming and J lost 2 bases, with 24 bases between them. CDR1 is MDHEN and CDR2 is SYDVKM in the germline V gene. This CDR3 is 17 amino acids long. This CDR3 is CASTQGGGNSAAYEQYF. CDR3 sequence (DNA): TGTGCCAGCACCCAAGGAGGGGGGAATTCAGCAGCCTACGAGCAGTACTTC.

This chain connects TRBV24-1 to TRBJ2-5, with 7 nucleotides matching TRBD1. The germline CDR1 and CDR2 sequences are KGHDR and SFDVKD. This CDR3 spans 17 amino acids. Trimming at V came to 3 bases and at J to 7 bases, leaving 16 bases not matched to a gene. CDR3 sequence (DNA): TGTGCCACCAGTGATCAGGGGACAGCTGGATTTGTGGGGACCCAGTACTTC. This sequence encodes CATSDQGTAGFVGTQYF.

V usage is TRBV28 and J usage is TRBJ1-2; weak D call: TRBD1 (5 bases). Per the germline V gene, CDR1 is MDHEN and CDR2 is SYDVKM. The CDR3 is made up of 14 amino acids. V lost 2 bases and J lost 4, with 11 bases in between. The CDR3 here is CASSLIGGGYGYTF. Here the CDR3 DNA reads TGTGCCAGCAGTTTAATCGGGGGTGGCTATGGCTACACCTTC.

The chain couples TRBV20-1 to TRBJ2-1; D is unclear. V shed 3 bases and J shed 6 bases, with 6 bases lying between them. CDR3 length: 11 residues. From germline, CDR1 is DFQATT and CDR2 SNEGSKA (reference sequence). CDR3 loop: CSASVVNEQFF. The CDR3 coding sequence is TGCAGTGCTAGTGTCGTCAATGAGCAGTTCTTC.

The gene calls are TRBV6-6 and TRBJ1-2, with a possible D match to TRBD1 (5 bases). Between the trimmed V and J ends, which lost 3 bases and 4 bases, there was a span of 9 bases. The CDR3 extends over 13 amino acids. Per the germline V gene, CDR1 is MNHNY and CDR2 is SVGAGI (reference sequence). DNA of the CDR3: TGTGCCAGCAGTTATGAGGGACGCTATGGCTACACCTTC. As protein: CASSYEGRYGYTF.

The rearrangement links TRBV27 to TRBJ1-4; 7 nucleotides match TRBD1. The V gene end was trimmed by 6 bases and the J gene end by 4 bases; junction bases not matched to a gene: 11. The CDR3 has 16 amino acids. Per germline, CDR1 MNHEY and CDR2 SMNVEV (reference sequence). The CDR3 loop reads CASSPLWDRNNEKLFF. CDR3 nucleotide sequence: TGTGCCAGCAGCCCACTATGGGACAGAAATAATGAAAAACTGTTTTTT.